This T cell receptor beta chain was captured by sequencing in a study of T-cell reconstitution after alpha-beta-depleted transplantation in children. Molecular barcoding with unique molecular identifiers was used for the TCRbeta library. TCRdb analysed the PCR reads with MiXCR anew, one entry per CDR3 protein. Here the sample spans a few hundred thousand distinct CDR3 sequences, 15% to 20% being singletons. V trimming: 4 bases; J trimming: 0 bases; junction bases outside the gene matches: 8. This CDR3 contains 16 residues. This clonotype was seen a few times. Sequenced material: PBMCs from the stem cell graft donor, taken from the stem cell graft. The TCR originated in a human donor who donated a stem cell graft to a child with acute lymphoblastic leukemia. V gene TRBV12-3 or TRBV12-4 combines with J gene TRBJ2-7; 8 bases are a match to TRBD1. The CDR3 DNA reads as TGTGCCAGCAGTTCATTCCGGGACAGGATCTCCTACGAGCAGTACTTC. It is translated as CASSSFRDRISYEQYF.